This TCR beta chain derives from a study of molecular identifiers for immune sequencing clone quantification. Study-wide background: Replicate experiments took RNA from around 20,000 or 100,000 naive CD8 cells, divided it five ways and sequenced four.

Findings and limits, study-wide: In naive cells, under 1% of molecules belonged to clones above 20 RNA copies, against over 99% in effector cells. Single-cell amounts of spiked Jurkat TCR RNA were reportedly detectable among about a million naive cells.

TCRdb ran MiXCR on the PCR reads and lists one entry per CDR3 protein. The profile shows approximately 590,000 distinct CDR3 sequences, over 25% of them singletons. This clonotype has at least ten counts. Its matching antigen is unknown. V lost 4 bases, J lost 0 bases, and 7 bases stayed unmatched. The V gene's germline CDR1 is DFQATT and CDR2 SNEGSKA (reference sequence). The CDR3 is made up of 16 amino acids. This rearrangement joins TRBV20-1 to TRBJ1-4; 8 positions match TRBD1. The TCR sequence derives from a human donor in good health. Some libraries in this study had Jurkat cell RNA spiked in. The sample consisted of naive CD8+ T cells from blood, with Jurkat cell RNA spiked in. Subset: FACS-sorted CD8+CD4-CCR7+CD45RA+ naive T cells. DNA of the CDR3: TGCAGTGCTACGACAGGGGACCTTGCAACTAATGAAAAACTGTTTTTT. It specifies CSATTGDLATNEKLFF.